A selection of T cell receptor beta chains follows, all from one sample in a study of CD8+ T cells in alopecia areata. Repertoires were generated with immunoSEQ multiplex PCR, while TCRdb's copy carries only in-frame clones and drops some. The sample lists about 200,000 clones, 56% occurring once. Material for sequencing was CD8+ T cells sorted from blood. Source of these receptors: a human donor in good health. Each CDR3 is given with its conserved first and last residue. D genes are given only for firm matches. The size of a clone is reported for some rows only, either as once, few or many, or as a class for expanded clones.

D gene,V gene,clone size,J gene,CDR3 protein,CDR3 DNA
.,TRBV13,.,TRBJ2-7,CASSPRGAAKSYEQYF,TGTGCCAGCAGCCCCCGGGGGGCAGCGAAGTCCTACGAGCAGTACTTC
.,TRBV5-6,few,TRBJ2-5,CASSPSATGPQYF,TGTGCCAGCAGCCCCTCGGCCACGGGGCCCCAGTACTTC
TRBD1,TRBV14,.,TRBJ1-2,CASSLGQGAYGYTF,TGTGCCAGCAGCCTTGGACAGGGGGCGTATGGCTACACCTTC
TRBD1,TRBV2,.,TRBJ2-6,CASSERDRHTGANVLTF,TGTGCCAGCAGTGAACGGGACAGGCACACTGGGGCCAACGTCCTGACTTTC
.,TRBV30,.,TRBJ2-7,CAWSVMDGPYEQYF,TGTGCCTGGAGTGTGATGGACGGTCCCTACGAGCAGTACTTC
TRBD2,TRBV5-4,medium-sized,TRBJ2-2,CASSYGTSAGELFF,TGTGCCAGCAGTTACGGGACTAGTGCCGGGGAGCTGTTTTTT
.,TRBV6-1,.,TRBJ1-1,CASPDGTEAFF,TGTGCCAGCCCCGACGGCACTGAAGCTTTCTTT
.,TRBV2,few,TRBJ2-5,CASMKGDSETQYF,TGTGCCAGCATGAAAGGGGATTCGGAGACCCAGTACTTC
TRBD2,TRBV6-6,few,TRBJ2-1,CASSYSRLAGDNEQFF,TGTGCCAGCAGTTACTCGCGGCTAGCGGGGGACAATGAGCAGTTCTTC
.,TRBV4-1,.,TRBJ1-4,CASSYSMGVEKLFF,TGCGCCAGCAGCTATTCCATGGGCGTTGAAAAACTGTTTTTT
TRBD2,TRBV19,.,TRBJ2-7,CASSIGSGDSYEQYF,TGTGCCAGTAGTATAGGAAGCGGGGACTCCTACGAGCAGTACTTC
.,TRBV7-9,.,TRBJ1-6,CASSLGGLGNSPLHF,TGTGCCAGCAGCTTAGGCGGGCTGGGTAATTCACCCCTCCACTTT
.,TRBV30,.,TRBJ2-1,CAWSHSNEQFF,TGTGCCTGGAGCCACAGCAATGAGCAGTTCTTC
TRBD1,TRBV5-6,.,TRBJ2-1,CASSPDRVAYNEQFF,TGTGCCAGCAGCCCCGACAGGGTTGCGTACAATGAGCAGTTCTTC
.,TRBV13,.,TRBJ2-5,CASSMDIERETQYF,TGTGCCAGCAGCATGGACATTGAGCGGGAGACCCAGTACTTC
TRBD1,TRBV29-1,.,TRBJ1-2,CSVKGASNYGYTF,TGCAGCGTTAAGGGGGCTTCTAACTATGGCTACACCTTC
.,TRBV4-1,.,TRBJ2-7,CASSHPRGEYEQYF,TGCGCCAGCAGCCACCCCAGGGGGGAGTACGAGCAGTACTTC
.,TRBV15,.,TRBJ2-3,CATSARHDTQYF,TGTGCCACCAGCGCTCGGCACGATACGCAGTATTTT
TRBD2,TRBV14,.,TRBJ2-1,CASSPGLAGYNEQFF,TGTGCCAGCAGCCCCGGACTAGCGGGGTACAATGAGCAGTTCTTC
.,TRBV11-2,.,TRBJ2-6,CASSLASAGANVLTF,TGTGCCAGCAGCTTAGCGTCAGCTGGGGCCAACGTCCTGACTTTC
TRBD2,TRBV13,.,TRBJ2-5,CASSHTSVGRETQYF,TGTGCCAGCAGCCACACTAGCGTGGGGCGAGAGACCCAGTACTTC
.,TRBV4-1,.,TRBJ1-2,CASSQDPAGAYGYTF,TGCGCCAGCAGCCAAGATCCGGCAGGGGCCTATGGCTACACCTTC
.,TRBV5-6,few,TRBJ1-1,CASSFPRSLNTEAFF,TGTGCCAGCAGCTTCCCGAGGAGCTTGAACACTGAAGCTTTCTTT
TRBD1,TRBV4-1,.,TRBJ1-6,CASSRGTGNNSPLHF,TGCGCCAGCAGCCGGGGGACAGGGAATAATTCACCCCTCCACTTT
.,TRBV5-1,.,TRBJ1-4,CASSYEGANEKLFF,TGCGCCAGCAGCTACGAGGGGGCTAATGAAAAACTGTTTTTT
TRBD1,TRBV18,.,TRBJ2-1,CASSSGQRDEQFF,TGTGCCAGCTCATCGGGACAGCGCGATGAGCAGTTCTTC
.,TRBV4-1,many,TRBJ1-6,CASSPLGGSNNSPLHF,TGCGCCAGCAGCCCGCTGGGAGGCTCTAATAATTCACCCCTCCACTTT
.,TRBV29-1,.,TRBJ1-2,CSVEAGREDYGYTF,TGCAGCGTTGAGGCGGGGCGCGAAGACTATGGCTACACCTTC
.,TRBV6-1,.,TRBJ2-7,CASSARASYEQYF,TGTGCCAGCAGTGCCAGGGCCTCCTACGAGCAGTACTTC
.,TRBV15,.,TRBJ2-1,CATSSGSGGSHNEQFF,TGTGCCACCAGCAGTGGGTCCGGGGGTTCTCACAATGAGCAGTTCTTC
.,TRBV27,once,TRBJ2-7,CASSSTVGFLAEQYF,TGTGCCAGCAGTTCGACAGTGGGGTTTTTGGCCGAGCAGTACTTC
.,TRBV13,once,TRBJ2-7,CASSQGAGREQYF,TGTGCCAGCAGCCAAGGTGCGGGGCGAGAGCAGTACTTC
TRBD2,TRBV6-5,few,TRBJ2-3,CASSYGTRHTDTQYF,TGTGCCAGCAGTTACGGGACTAGGCACACAGATACGCAGTATTTT
.,TRBV7-9,.,TRBJ2-7,CASSPIAAGYEQYF,TGTGCCAGCAGCCCTATAGCGGCGGGCTACGAGCAGTACTTC
.,TRBV13,.,TRBJ2-1,CASSPGIQGSGHEQFF,TGTGCCAGCAGCCCAGGCATCCAGGGATCCGGGCATGAGCAGTTCTTC
.,TRBV27,.,TRBJ2-7,CASSVRTMYEQYF,TGTGCCAGCAGTGTACGCACCATGTACGAGCAGTACTTC
.,TRBV7-3,few,TRBJ2-5,CASSPELADQETQYF,TGTGCCAGCAGCCCGGAACTAGCAGACCAAGAGACCCAGTACTTC
.,TRBV4-1,.,TRBJ1-5,CASSQGRGQPQHF,TGCGCCAGCAGCCAAGGCCGCGGGCAGCCCCAGCATTTT
.,TRBV5-1,.,TRBJ2-6,CASSSRGPGANVLTF,TGCGCCAGCAGCTCTCGTGGACCTGGGGCCAACGTCCTGACTTTC
TRBD1,TRBV29-1,.,TRBJ1-1,CSVPTLPAGTGGGNTEAFF,TGCAGCGTTCCTACCCTTCCTGCCGGGACAGGGGGCGGGAACACTGAAGCTTTCTTT
.,TRBV6-1,.,TRBJ2-2,CASCQGPNTGELFF,TGTGCCAGCTGCCAGGGACCGAACACCGGGGAGCTGTTTTTT
TRBD1,TRBV29-1,few,TRBJ2-7,CSVEMTGAYEQYF,TGCAGCGTTGAAATGACAGGGGCCTACGAGCAGTACTTC
TRBD1,TRBV30,.,TRBJ1-6,CAWEPGQGVRTPSSPLHF,TGTGCCTGGGAACCCGGACAGGGGGTAAGGACCCCTTCTTCACCCCTCCACTTT
.,TRBV15,.,TRBJ2-1,CATSRDALGDNEQFF,TGTGCCACCAGCAGAGATGCTTTGGGGGACAATGAGCAGTTCTTC
.,TRBV7-2,.,TRBJ2-5,CASSLSVLRETQYF,TGTGCCAGCAGCTTATCGGTCCTACGGGAGACCCAGTACTTC